The 24 T cell receptor beta chains listed next were all sequenced from one sample in a study of CD8 T cells in Susac syndrome. A quantity of about 0.45 to 1 ug RNA underwent reverse transcription using random hexamers. Using its own MiXCR run on the immunoSEQ multiplex PCR reads, TCRdb lists one record per CDR3 protein. Counted here are 150,000 to 160,000 distinct CDR3 sequences, about 94% occurring once; the ten biggest clones make up 0.2% to 0.25%. The sample was CD8+ T cells from PBMCs. The receptors shown here come from a human donor with multiple sclerosis.

The chain couples TRBV20-1 to TRBJ2-1; 10 bases match TRBD2. The CDR3 is made up of 15 amino acids. In germline, CDR1 is DFQATT, CDR2 SNEGSKA (reference sequence). The V segment lost 0 bases and the J segment 5 bases; nucleotides outside the gene matches: 4. This CDR3 reads CSARDLAGVNNEQFF. DNA of the CDR3: TGCAGTGCTAGAGACCTAGCGGGGGTCAACAATGAGCAGTTCTTC.

The chain employs TRBV30 and TRBJ2-5; no clear D. V shed 0 bases and J shed 2 bases, with 22 bases lying between them. CDR3 length equals 18 residues. CDR1 is GTSNPN, CDR2 SVGIG, per germline (reference sequence). The CDR3 DNA is TGTGCCTGGAGTGTACAGCCTGGGGTCAATGAAGATCAAGAGACCCAGTACTTC. Residues: CAWSVQPGVNEDQETQYF. Full variable domain (outside the CDR3, taken from reference TRBV30 and TRBJ2-5): SQTIHQWPATLVQPVGSPLSLECTVEGTSNPNLYWYRQAAGRGLQLLFYSVGIGQISSEVPQNLSASRPQDRQFILSSKKLLLSDSGFYLCAWSVQPGVNEDQETQYFGPGTRLLVL.

The rearrangement links TRBV27 to TRBJ1-1, with 7 bases matching TRBD1. V shed 4 bases and J 5 bases; nucleotides not matched to a gene: 10. CDR1 and CDR2 (germline): MNHEY, SMNVEV (reference sequence). The CDR3 consists of 15 residues. CDR3 protein: CASSSLQGIGTEAFF. DNA of the CDR3: TGTGCCAGCAGTTCCCTACAGGGGATTGGTACTGAAGCTTTCTTT.

The chain employs TRBV12-5 and TRBJ2-1; D call uncertain. CDR1 is LGHNT and CDR2 is FRNRAP in the germline V gene. V was clipped by 5 bases and J by 7 bases, with 6 bases between them. The CDR3 consists of 11 residues. As DNA, the CDR3 is TGTGCTAGTGGTGAAGGGAATGAGCAGTTCTTC. This sequence encodes CASGEGNEQFF.

The J gene is TRBJ2-7, the V gene TRBV20-1, with D unclear. The CDR3 runs to 14 residues. Germline V gives CDR1 DFQATT, CDR2 SNEGSKA (reference sequence). The V end lost 3 bases, the J end lost 9 bases, and 21 bases lay between the germline ends. Here the CDR3 DNA reads TGCAGTGCTAGTCCCGTAACCAGCACCGCCGGGCAGTACTTC. It encodes CSASPVTSTAGQYF.

The chain combines TRBV9 with TRBJ1-4; D perhaps matches TRBD1 (6 bases). This CDR3 spans 15 amino acids. Germline loops: CDR1 SGDLS, CDR2 YYNGEE. V was clipped by 0 bases and J by 3 bases, with 9 bases between them. Here the CDR3 reads CASSVDGGPNEKLFF. The CDR3 region has the DNA TGTGCCAGCAGCGTAGATGGGGGCCCTAATGAAAAACTGTTTTTT.

The rearrangement uses TRBV7-6 and TRBJ1-2, with a weak D call TRBD1 (5 bases). Per germline, CDR1 SGHVS and CDR2 FNYEAQ. The CDR3 has 15 amino acids. Between the trimmed V and J ends, which lost 2 bases and 7 bases, there was a span of 17 bases. CDR3 coding DNA: TGTGCCAGCAGCTTATCTTTGAGGGGAGTTGCTGGCTACACCTTC. This encodes CASSLSLRGVAGYTF.

This chain uses TRBV2 with TRBJ1-2, with unresolved D. The V gene lost 6 bases and the J gene lost 8 bases, with 19 bases spanning the gap. From germline, CDR1 is SNHLY and CDR2 FYNNEI. The CDR3 runs 14 residues. CDR3 residues: CASRKGGRVIGYTF. CDR3 bases: TGTGCCAGCAGGAAAGGAGGCAGAGTAATAGGCTACACCTTC.

The chain links TRBV5-1 to TRBJ2-5; no definite D call. V lost 1 base, J lost 4 bases, and 17 bases lay in between. The germline V gene has CDR1 SGHRS and CDR2 YFSETQ. The CDR3 totals 16 residues. CDR3 loop: CASSLQLAGMGETQYF. In DNA, the CDR3 is TGCGCCAGCAGCTTGCAACTTGCTGGGATGGGAGAGACCCAGTACTTC.

This chain connects TRBV6-6 to TRBJ2-5, with 10 positions matching TRBD1. With 2 bases clipped from V and 11 bases from J, the junction kept 5 bases outside the gene matches. The germline CDR1 and CDR2 sequences are MNHNY and SVGAGI (reference sequence). The CDR3 loop spans 13 amino acids. The CDR3 coding sequence is TGTGCCAGCAGTTACGGACAGGGGGGAGAGCAGTACTTC. Encoded protein: CASSYGQGGEQYF.

The V gene is TRBV6-5, the J gene TRBJ2-7, with D hard to call. Trimming cost V 8 bases and J 4 bases, with 6 bases left between them. Germline V gene sequence: CDR1 MNHEY, CDR2 SVGAGI. CDR3 length equals 10 residues. The CDR3 is CASSRYEQYF. The CDR3 DNA reads TGTGCCAGCTCCCGATACGAGCAGTACTTC.

The chain combines TRBV4-3 with TRBJ1-6; TRBD1 agrees at 8 bases. CDR1 and CDR2 (germline): LGHNA, YSLEER. With 6 bases clipped from V and 7 bases from J, the junction kept 8 bases outside the gene matches. This CDR3 has 15 amino acids. CDR3 in DNA: TGCGCCAGCAGTCCCTCCCACAGGGGGAATTCACCCCTCCACTTT. Its translation is CASSPSHRGNSPLHF.

This clonotype has a single count. The junction does not match germline at one end; this may be a read error. CDR3 region: CSVEDREKSNEKLFF. CDR3 DNA sequence: TGCAGCGTAGAAGACAGGGAGAAGTCTAATGAAAAACTGTTTTTT. The genes are TRBV29-1 and TRBJ1-4; 7 bases map to TRBD1. In germline, CDR1 is SQVTM, CDR2 ANQGSEA. This CDR3 is built from 15 residues.

The chain combines TRBV19 with TRBJ2-7, with a tentative D call TRBD2 (6 bases). Trimming stripped 5 bases from V and 6 bases from J, with 17 bases between. CDR1 is LNHDA, CDR2 SQIVND, per germline (reference sequence). CDR3 size: 14 residues. This CDR3 is CASSARLVRGEQYF. The CDR3, as DNA: TGTGCCAGTAGTGCCAGACTAGTTAGGGGCGAGCAGTACTTC.

This clonotype was counted a single time. The V and J genes are TRBV20-1 and TRBJ2-2; no reliable D call. Trimming pared 8 bases from V and 7 bases from J, leaving 11 bases between. This CDR3 spans 11 amino acids. Germline CDR1 DFQATT, CDR2 SNEGSKA (reference sequence). The DNA for the CDR3 is TGCAGTTCGGTGGTCGGCGGGGAGCTGTTTTTT. Protein: CSSVVGGELFF.

The V gene is TRBV6-2 or TRBV6-3, the J gene TRBJ2-7; D unresolved. CDR1 is MNHEY and CDR2 is SVGEGT in the germline V gene. The CDR3 has 12 residues. V gave up 4 bases and J gave up 1 base, with 5 bases separating them. The CDR3 is CASSFASYEQYF. The CDR3 DNA reads as TGTGCCAGCAGTTTCGCTTCCTACGAGCAGTACTTC.

V and J are TRBV30 and TRBJ2-1, with TRBD2 as a possible D gene (5 bases). V was trimmed by 3 bases and J by 7 bases, leaving 13 bases between them. CDR1 and CDR2 from the germline V gene are GTSNPN and SVGIG (reference sequence). The CDR3 sequence is 13 residues long. CDR3 nucleotides: TGTGCCTGGAGCGCGGGCGGCGGGAATGAGCAGTTCTTC. Its translation: CAWSAGGGNEQFF.

The gene calls are TRBV3-1 and TRBJ2-1; a possible D gene is TRBD2 (6 bases). There are 11 residues in the CDR3. Looked up from germline, CDR1 is LGHDT and CDR2 is YNNKEL (reference sequence). V lost 3 bases, J lost 12 bases, and 9 bases lay in between. The CDR3 nucleotides are TGTGCCAGCAGCCAGGGGGGACGGCAGTTCTTC. It codes for CASSQGGRQFF.

The gene calls are TRBV12-3 or TRBV12-4 and TRBJ1-5; D is undetermined. The CDR3 consists of 15 residues. V lost 5 bases and J 2 bases, leaving 13 bases between the germline ends. CDR3 sequence reads: CASSPGSLGNQPQHF. The DNA for the CDR3 is TGTGCCAGCAGTCCCGGGAGCCTAGGCAATCAGCCCCAGCATTTT.

This chain uses TRBV29-1 with TRBJ2-3; weak D call: TRBD1 (6 bases). From germline, CDR1 is SQVTM and CDR2 ANQGSEA. Between the trimmed V and J ends, which lost 1 base and 4 bases, there was a span of 15 bases. The length of the CDR3 is 15 residues. CDR3 sequence reads: CSVEVTGKRADTQYF. CDR3 sequence (DNA): TGCAGCGTTGAAGTAACAGGGAAGAGAGCAGATACGCAGTATTTT.

The CDR3 region has the DNA TGTGCCAGCAGCACCGCAGGGGGCGAAGGGGAGACCCAGTACTTC. Amino acids: CASSTAGGEGETQYF. The rearrangement uses TRBV5-6 and TRBJ2-5; 8 bases fit TRBD1. V lost 4 bases and J lost 5; bases outside the gene matches: 10. Germline assignment: CDR1 SGHDT and CDR2 YYEEEE. The CDR3 contains 15 residues.

V gene TRBV20-1 combines with J gene TRBJ1-6; D gene uncertain. Per the germline V gene, CDR1 is DFQATT and CDR2 is SNEGSKA (reference sequence). V was cut by 0 bases and J by 0 bases, with 12 bases left in between. The CDR3 sequence is 17 residues long. The CDR3, as DNA: TGCAGTGCTAGAGATCGCCAGGACCGCTCCTATAATTCACCCCTCCACTTT. Translation: CSARDRQDRSYNSPLHF.

The rearrangement joins TRBV24-1 to TRBJ1-5; 7 nucleotides agree with TRBD1. CDR3 length: 15 amino acids. Germline-derived CDR1 and CDR2 are KGHDR and SFDVKD. V lost 3 bases, J lost 7 bases, and 8 bases stayed unmatched. The CDR3 DNA follows: TGTGCCACCAGTGATCACGACAGGGAGGGCCAGCCCCAGCATTTT. Translation: CATSDHDREGQPQHF.

CDR3 sequence reads: CATLGGTEAFF. CDR3 coding DNA: TGTGCCACGTTGGGGGGCACTGAAGCTTTCTTT. V usage is TRBV19 and J usage is TRBJ1-1, with D possibly matching TRBD1 (5 bases). The CDR3 length is 11 residues. CDR1 LNHDA and CDR2 SQIVND come from the germline V gene (reference sequence). Between the trimmed V and J ends, which lost 10 bases and 4 bases, there was a span of 10 bases.